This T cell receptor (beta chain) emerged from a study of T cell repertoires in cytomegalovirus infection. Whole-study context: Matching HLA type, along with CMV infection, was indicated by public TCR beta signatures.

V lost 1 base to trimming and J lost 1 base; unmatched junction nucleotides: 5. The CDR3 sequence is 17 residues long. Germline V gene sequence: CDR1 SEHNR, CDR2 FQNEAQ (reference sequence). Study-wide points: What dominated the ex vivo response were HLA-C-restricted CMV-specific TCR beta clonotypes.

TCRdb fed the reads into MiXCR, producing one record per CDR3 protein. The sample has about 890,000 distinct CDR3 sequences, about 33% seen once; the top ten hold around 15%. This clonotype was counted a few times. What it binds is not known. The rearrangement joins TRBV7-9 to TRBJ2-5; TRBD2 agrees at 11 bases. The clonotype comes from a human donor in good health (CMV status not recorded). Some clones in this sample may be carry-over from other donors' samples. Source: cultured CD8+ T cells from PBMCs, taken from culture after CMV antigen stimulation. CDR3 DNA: TGTGCCAGCAGCTTAGTCGGCGGGACTAGCGGCCAAGAGACCCAGTACTTC. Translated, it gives CASSLVGGTSGQETQYF.